This passage covers 27 T cell receptor beta chains from one sample sequenced in a study of spatial heterogeneity in lung cancer. Findings and caveats of the study: Tumors with more nonsynonymous mutations had more expanded intratumoral alpha and beta TCRs.

MiXCR was run by TCRdb on the 5' RACE reads, yielding one entry per CDR3 protein. The sample has 11,000 to 15,000 distinct CDR3 sequences; 4.7% are singletons. For these receptors, no antigen is known. Time point defined: sample taken at primary tumor resection. The sample consisted of lung tumor tissue, taken at surgery. Every receptor here comes from a female donor with early-stage non-small cell lung cancer.

This clonotype showed up many times. This beta chain is a stray sequence in a library constructed for alpha chains; its clone size is not meaningful. The chain couples TRBV5-6 to TRBJ2-5; 8 positions match TRBD1. J lost 5 bases, V lost 4 bases, and 7 bases had no gene match. The CDR3 spans 14 residues. Germline V gene data show CDR1 as SGHDT and CDR2 as YYEEEE. In nucleotides, the CDR3 is TGTGCCAGCAGCCTCCAGGGGGCTCTGGAGACCCAGTACTTC. It yields the protein CASSLQGALETQYF.

Ten or more counts support this clonotype. In a library made to pick up alpha chains, this beta chain is a stray read with a size that means little. The chain has TRBV12-3 or TRBV12-4 and TRBJ1-4; the D is unclear. The CDR3 spans 13 residues. The ends were cut back, 7 bases at V and 8 bases at J, with 14 bases in the middle. DNA of the CDR3: TGTGCCAGCACCCTCCGTGATCGCGAAAAACTGTTTTTT. It encodes CASTLRDREKLFF.

This clonotype was recorded at least ten times. A library made for alpha chains picked up this beta chain off target, so its size means little. The V and J genes are TRBV10-3 and TRBJ2-3; TRBD1 matches 7 bases. Looked up from germline, CDR1 is ENHRY and CDR2 is SYGVKD. The CDR3 loop spans 14 amino acids. Losses at the gene ends were 6 bases for V and 2 bases for J; bases not matched to a gene: 5. The CDR3 protein is CAIRGDSLTDTQYF. In nucleotides, the CDR3 is TGTGCCATCAGGGGGGACAGCCTCACAGATACGCAGTATTTT.

This clonotype was observed many times. In a library made to pick up alpha chains, this beta chain is a stray read with a size that means little. V is TRBV24-1 and J is TRBJ1-5; no definite D call. The CDR3 totals 16 residues. V was cut by 5 bases and J by 5 bases, with 18 bases left in between. Per the germline V gene, CDR1 is KGHDR and CDR2 is SFDVKD. CDR3 sequence: CATSVGGRSNDQPQHF. The CDR3 bases are TGTGCCACCAGTGTAGGAGGGCGCAGCAACGATCAGCCCCAGCATTTT.

In this sample, this clonotype turned up many times. A library prepared for alpha chains yielded this beta chain as an off-target read; its size is of little meaning. The rearrangement uses TRBV2 and TRBJ2-1; tentatively, D is TRBD1 (6 bases). The CDR3 contains 15 residues. CDR1 and CDR2 (germline): SNHLY, FYNNEI. Trimming shortened V by 5 bases and J by 0 bases, and 11 bases separated the two germline ends. Here the CDR3 reads CASSPLDSSYNEQFF. DNA for the CDR3: TGTGCCAGCAGTCCCTTGGACAGCTCCTACAATGAGCAGTTCTTC.

This clonotype turned up a few times. A library made for alpha chains picked up this beta chain off target, so its size means little. This rearrangement joins TRBV7-8 to TRBJ1-5; 9 nucleotides match TRBD1. The CDR3 sequence is 16 residues long. V was clipped by 7 bases and J by 5 bases; unmatched bases: 12. CDR1 is SGHVS and CDR2 is FQNEAQ in the germline V gene. CDR3 bases: TGTGCCAGCACCAAGTACCGGGACAGGGTGGATCAGCCCCAGCATTTT. Residues: CASTKYRDRVDQPQHF.

Within the sample, this clonotype is medium-sized. This beta chain appears as a stray read in a library generated for alpha chains; its size is not informative. V and J are TRBV12-3 or TRBV12-4 and TRBJ1-1; D perhaps matches TRBD1 (5 bases). The CDR3 is 14 amino acids. Trimming removed 2 bases from V and 1 base from J, with 8 bases in between. The CDR3 DNA sequence: TGTGCCAGCAGTTTAATTGGGGGGAACACTGAAGCTTTCTTT. It specifies CASSLIGGNTEAFF.

There are many counts of this clonotype. A library made for alpha chains picked up this beta chain off target, so its size means little. This sequence joins TRBV10-3 and TRBJ1-5; D is unresolved. V lost 11 bases to trimming and J lost 3 bases, with 11 bases between them. The CDR3 loop spans 12 amino acids. The germline V gene encodes CDR1 ENHRY and CDR2 SYGVKD. The CDR3 loop reads CAVGFHNQPQHF. The CDR3, as DNA: TGTGCCGTCGGGTTTCACAATCAGCCCCAGCATTTT.

This clonotype was recorded at least ten times. Found in a library prepared for alpha chains, this beta chain is an off-target read, and its abundance has little meaning. The chain links TRBV6-2 or TRBV6-3 to TRBJ1-5; D not resolved. The CDR3 runs to 14 residues. Germline values: CDR1 MNHEY, CDR2 SVGEGT. The germline V and J ends were trimmed by 4 bases and 0 bases, with 7 bases remaining between them. The CDR3 loop reads CASSLLSSNQPQHF. CDR3 in DNA: TGTGCCAGCAGTTTACTTAGTAGCAATCAGCCCCAGCATTTT.

In this sample, this clonotype turned up many times. This beta chain is an off-target read within a library intended for alpha chains, so its frequency means little. The chain is built from TRBV2 and TRBJ1-1; D gene ambiguous. Germline CDR1 SNHLY, CDR2 FYNNEI. V was trimmed by 7 bases and J by 1 base, leaving 13 bases between them. This CDR3 contains 14 residues. CDR3 region: CASIEREGNTEAFF. DNA of the CDR3: TGTGCCAGCATTGAGAGGGAGGGGAACACTGAAGCTTTCTTT. Complete variable domain (other parts from reference TRBV2 and TRBJ1-1): EPEVTQTPSHQVTQMGQEVILRCVPISNHLYFYWYRQILGQKVEFLVSFYNNEISEKSEIFDDQFSVERPDGSNFTLKIRSTKLEDSAMYFCASIEREGNTEAFFGQGTRLTVV.

This clonotype was counted ten times or more. This beta chain is off target for a library built for alpha chains, so its abundance means little. V usage is TRBV10-3 and J usage is TRBJ2-6; TRBD1 matches 10 bases. The J segment lost 1 base and the V segment lost 7 bases, leaving 7 bases of the junction unmatched. Germline-derived CDR1 and CDR2 are ENHRY and SYGVKD. This CDR3 is built from 17 residues. CDR3 in DNA: TGTGCCATCAAAGGGACAGGGGAAGTTTCTGGGGCCAACGTCCTGACTTTC. This encodes CAIKGTGEVSGANVLTF.

This clonotype appeared a few times. Little can be read into the size of this beta chain, an off-target read in a library designed for alpha chains. This sequence joins TRBV3-1 and TRBJ2-3, with TRBD2 identical over 7 bases. V was clipped by 0 bases and J by 0 bases; unmatched bases: 9. The length of the CDR3 is 18 residues. Germline-derived CDR1 and CDR2 are LGHDT and YNNKEL (reference sequence). In DNA form, the CDR3 reads TGTGCCAGCAGCCAAGATCTAGGGCTAGCGGCTAGCACAGATACGCAGTATTTT. Its translation is CASSQDLGLAASTDTQYF.

This clonotype was seen ten or more times. A library prepared for alpha chains yielded this beta chain as an off-target read; its size is of little meaning. This sequence joins TRBV5-1 and TRBJ2-2, with 8 bases matching TRBD1. CDR1 and CDR2 (germline): SGHRS, YFSETQ. The ends lost 3 bases at V and 7 bases at J; junction bases unmatched: 14. This CDR3 has 17 residues. The CDR3 loop is CASSWDPGGSLNGELFF. CDR3 bases: TGCGCCAGCAGCTGGGACCCAGGGGGCAGTCTCAACGGGGAGCTGTTTTTT.

In this sample, this clonotype turned up many times. The size of this beta chain means little, since it is a stray read in a library made for alpha chains. The chain uses TRBV7-6 and TRBJ2-2; D is uncertain. This CDR3 has 13 amino acids. V shed 5 bases and J shed 6 bases, with 10 bases lying between them. CDR1 and CDR2 from the germline V gene are SGHVS and FNYEAQ. CDR3 coding DNA: TGTGCCAGCAGCCGACGTAACCCCGGGGAGCTGTTTTTT. This sequence encodes CASSRRNPGELFF.

This clonotype was observed many times. Because the library targeted alpha chains, this beta chain is an off-target read whose size means little. The V call is TRBV5-1, the J call TRBJ2-6, with 9 bases identical to TRBD1. CDR1 and CDR2 from the germline V gene are SGHRS and YFSETQ. Germline trimming cut 4 bases from V and 2 bases from J; bases unmatched to any gene: 7. The CDR3 has 17 amino acids. The CDR3 region has the DNA TGCGCCAGCAGCCCGGTCACAGGGGGCGCTGGGGCCAACGTCCTGACTTTC. Amino acid sequence: CASSPVTGGAGANVLTF.

This clonotype was seen ten or more times. This beta chain is off target for a library built for alpha chains, so its abundance means little. This chain joins TRBV30 and TRBJ1-1, with a possible D match to TRBD1 (6 bases). The CDR3 extends over 15 amino acids. Germline-derived CDR1 and CDR2 are GTSNPN and SVGIG (reference sequence). The germline V and J ends were trimmed by 2 bases and 4 bases, with 17 bases remaining between them. CDR3 in DNA: TGTGCCTGGAGTCCCCAGACAGGCCTGTTCACTGAAGCTTTCTTT. It specifies CAWSPQTGLFTEAFF.

To note about this clonotype: Because this beta chain is a stray read in a library intended to capture alpha chains, its abundance should not be given much weight. The rearrangement joins TRBV11-2 to TRBJ1-1; maybe TRBD1 (5 bases). Trimming took off 1 base at V and 6 bases at J, with 12 bases between the two ends. This CDR3 is built from 14 residues. Germline V gives CDR1 SGHAT, CDR2 FQNNGV. Here the CDR3 DNA reads TGTGCCAGCAGCTTAGGTCTAACGGGGCCTGAAGCTTTCTTT. It encodes CASSLGLTGPEAFF.

This clonotype is termed medium-sized. For a library built for alpha chains, this beta chain is a stray read; little rests on its size. This chain connects TRBV3-1 to TRBJ1-4, with a weak D call TRBD1 (5 bases). This CDR3 is 17 amino acids long. Between the trimmed V and J ends, which lost 6 bases and 4 bases, there was a span of 21 bases. The germline V gene has CDR1 LGHDT and CDR2 YNNKEL (reference sequence). The CDR3 region has the DNA TGTGCCAGCAGAGCCTGGGGGACGGCGCAGAATAATGAAAAACTGTTTTTT. Translated, it gives CASRAWGTAQNNEKLFF.

Many counts were recorded for this clonotype. With the library built for alpha chains, this beta chain is off target and its frequency is not meaningful. The V and J genes are TRBV5-1 and TRBJ1-2; D unresolved. V was cut by 0 bases and J by 2 bases, with 14 bases left in between. This CDR3 contains 16 residues. In germline, CDR1 is SGHRS, CDR2 YFSETQ. This CDR3 reads CASSLENGLGNYGYTF. CDR3 nucleotides: TGCGCCAGCAGCTTGGAGAACGGGCTCGGGAACTATGGCTACACCTTC.

This clonotype has ten or more counts. In a library made to pick up alpha chains, this beta chain is a stray read with a size that means little. The chain joins TRBV4-3 to TRBJ2-1; 7 positions match TRBD2. Germline V gives CDR1 LGHNA, CDR2 YSLEER. J was trimmed by 2 bases and V by 2 bases; bases with no gene match: 3. CDR3 length: 15 amino acids. This chain's CDR3 is CASSQTSDTYNEQFF. DNA of the CDR3: TGCGCCAGCAGCCAAACTAGCGACACCTACAATGAGCAGTTCTTC.

By sample fraction, this clonotype is medium-sized. Found in a library prepared for alpha chains, this beta chain is an off-target read, and its abundance has little meaning. V is TRBV7-2 and J is TRBJ2-5; D not certain. The V gene lost 3 bases and the J gene lost 5 bases, with 7 bases spanning the gap. This CDR3 is 12 amino acids long. Per germline, CDR1 SGHTA and CDR2 FQGNSA. The CDR3 spells CASSFPGETQYF. CDR3 DNA: TGTGCCAGCAGCTTCCCGGGCGAGACCCAGTACTTC.

This clonotype was seen at least ten times. Within a library made for alpha chains, this beta chain is off target, and its count is uninformative. The rearrangement uses TRBV24-1 and TRBJ2-5; possibly TRBD2 for D (6 bases). Between the trimmed V and J ends, which lost 3 bases and 12 bases, there was a span of 22 bases. Germline V gene data show CDR1 as KGHDR and CDR2 as SFDVKD. The CDR3 length is 15 residues. CDR3 region: CATSDQTSPAAGEYF. The CDR3 bases are TGTGCCACCAGTGATCAAACTAGCCCCGCGGCCGGGGAGTACTTC.

This clonotype was picked up many times. With the library built for alpha chains, this beta chain is off target and its frequency is not meaningful. This sequence joins TRBV9 and TRBJ1-6; D is unresolved. CDR1 is SGDLS, CDR2 YYNGEE, per germline. The CDR3 length is 13 residues. The V and J ends lost 4 bases and 8 bases respectively, with 10 bases between them. The CDR3 nucleotides read TGTGCCAGCAGCCACAACTGGGATTCACCCCTCCACTTT. This sequence encodes CASSHNWDSPLHF.

This clonotype occurred a few times. The library was designed around alpha chains, so this beta chain is a stray read whose abundance carries little weight. This chain links TRBV20-1 with TRBJ2-7; D is possibly TRBD1 or TRBD2 (5 bases each). CDR3 length equals 13 residues. The ends were cut back, 6 bases at V and 3 bases at J, with 15 bases in the middle. CDR1 DFQATT and CDR2 SNEGSKA come from the germline V gene (reference sequence). This chain's CDR3 is CSARNTRGYEQYF. The DNA of the CDR3 is TGCAGTGCCAGAAATACTAGGGGCTACGAGCAGTACTTC.

This clonotype showed up many times. The library was built for alpha chains, so this beta chain is an off-target read and its size means little. The chain has TRBV23-1 and TRBJ2-3; 10 bases align to TRBD2. TRBV23-1 falls under the ORF class, with uncertain function. With 0 bases clipped from V and 4 bases from J, the junction kept 10 bases outside the gene matches. This CDR3 is 18 amino acids long. The CDR3 bases are TGCGCCAGCAGTCAATCGGGGCGAATCGGGACTAGCGCAGATACGCAGTATTTT. Its translation is CASSQSGRIGTSADTQYF.

This clonotype was seen repeatedly, ten times or more. This beta chain came through as a stray read in a library set up for alpha chains, and its size says little. The rearrangement links TRBV10-1 to TRBJ2-3; D is perhaps TRBD2 (6 bases). CDR1 and CDR2 (germline): WNHNN, SYGVQD (reference sequence). CDR3 length: 15 amino acids. V dropped 6 bases and J dropped 0 bases, with 13 bases sitting between them. The CDR3 region has the DNA TGCGCCAGCAGCTTCGGGACTTCGAGCACAGATACGCAGTATTTT. This codes for CASSFGTSSTDTQYF.

This clonotype has a count of ten or more. This beta chain turned up in a library designed for alpha chains; as an off-target read, its abundance says little. This sequence joins TRBV5-1 and TRBJ2-6, with a possible D match to TRBD1 (6 bases). Germline V gene sequence: CDR1 SGHRS, CDR2 YFSETQ. The ends were cut back, 0 bases at V and 4 bases at J, with 14 bases in the middle. The CDR3 covers 17 residues. This CDR3 is CASSLVYTGTGANVLTF. As DNA, the CDR3 is TGCGCCAGCAGCTTGGTCTACACAGGGACCGGGGCCAACGTCCTGACTTTC.